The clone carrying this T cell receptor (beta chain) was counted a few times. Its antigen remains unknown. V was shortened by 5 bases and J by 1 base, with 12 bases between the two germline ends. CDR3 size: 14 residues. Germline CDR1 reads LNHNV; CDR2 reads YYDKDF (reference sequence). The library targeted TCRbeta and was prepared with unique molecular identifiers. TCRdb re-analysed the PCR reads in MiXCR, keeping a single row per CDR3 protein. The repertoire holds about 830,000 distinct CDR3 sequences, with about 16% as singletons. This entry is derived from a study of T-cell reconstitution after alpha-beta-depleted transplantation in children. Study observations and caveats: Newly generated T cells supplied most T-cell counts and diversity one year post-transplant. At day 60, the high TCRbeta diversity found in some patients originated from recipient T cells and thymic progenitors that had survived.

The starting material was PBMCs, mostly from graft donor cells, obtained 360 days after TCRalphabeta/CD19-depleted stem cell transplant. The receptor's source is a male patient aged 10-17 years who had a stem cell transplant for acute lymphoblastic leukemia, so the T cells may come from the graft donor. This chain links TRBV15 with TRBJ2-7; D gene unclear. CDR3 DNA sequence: TGTGCCACCAGCCAAGGTCCATCTTCCTACGAGCAGTACTTC. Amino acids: CATSQGPSSYEQYF.